The clone carrying this TCR beta chain was found many times. Its antigen is currently unknown. This record comes from a study of glioma-infiltrating T cells. Using RNA template, CDR3s of TCR alpha and beta were amplified with iRepertoire arm-PCR. One-step reverse transcription and amplification started from around 100-400 ng of tissue mRNA or PBMC total RNA. MiXCR, applied by TCRdb to the multiplex PCR reads, yields one record per CDR3 protein. Here the sample spans about 190,000 distinct CDR3 sequences, roughly a third being singletons. Study results and caveats: Only very few CDR3 sequences appeared in both tissue and blood. Above-expected tissue-blood divergence occurred in all gliomas, most in low-grade ones.

The germline gives CDR1 DFQATT, CDR2 SNEGSKA (reference sequence). With 5 bases clipped from V and 10 bases from J, the junction kept 18 bases outside the gene matches. The CDR3 has 16 residues. Specimen: glioma tissue, nonneoplastic brain tissue, or PBMCs (not recorded which). The gene calls are TRBV20-1 and TRBJ2-5, with 11 positions matching TRBD2. The receptor's source is a human donor with low-grade glioma or glioblastoma, undergoing nonglioma brain surgery, or in good health (not recorded which). The CDR3 protein is CSAPLTGLAGGGVQYF. As DNA, the CDR3 is TGCAGTGCTCCACTGACTGGGCTAGCGGGAGGAGGGGTCCAGTACTTC.